Presented here are 28 T cell receptor beta chains from one specimen sequenced in a study of blood T cell repertoires in COVID-19. Using immunoSEQ multiplex PCR, the repertoire was profiled, and TCRdb retains in-frame clones only, with some absent. The sample records roughly 120,000 clones, over 75% being singletons. The source material was peripheral blood. The receptor set was obtained from a man in his sixties with acute or convalescent COVID-19.

The chain combines TRBV5-5 with TRBJ2-7, with 11 positions matching TRBD1. Losses at the gene ends were 3 bases for V and 3 bases for J; bases not matched to a gene: 5. The CDR3 has 15 amino acids. Per germline, CDR1 SGHKS and CDR2 YYEKEE (reference sequence). The CDR3 sequence: CASSWTGGPVYEQYF. The CDR3 bases are TGTGCCAGCAGCTGGACAGGGGGCCCCGTCTACGAGCAGTACTTC.

J is TRBJ2-3 and V is TRBV6-2 or TRBV6-3; 7 bases match TRBD1. Per germline, CDR1 MNHEY and CDR2 SVGEGT. The CDR3 runs to 15 residues. Unmatched junction bases numbered 6, after V lost 6 bases and J lost 0 bases. CDR3 sequence reads: CASSPGQASTDTQYF. The CDR3 DNA follows: TGTGCCAGCAGCCCTGGACAGGCCAGCACAGATACGCAGTATTTT.

As to this clone: Germline is not matched at one junction end, which may reflect a read error. The chain recombines TRBV19 with TRBJ2-7; D gene uncertain. The CDR3 loop spans 14 amino acids. The germline V gene encodes CDR1 LNHDA and CDR2 SQIVND (reference sequence). The CDR3 protein is CASSIFGFHYEQCF. DNA for the CDR3: TGTGCCAGTAGTATTTTCGGTTTCCACTACGAGCAGTGCTTC. Full variable domain (rest looked up from reference TRBV19 and TRBJ2-7): DGGITQSPKYLFRKEGQNVTLSCEQNLNHDAMYWYRQDPGQGLRLIYYSQIVNDFQKGDIAEGYSVSREKKESFPLTVTSAQKNPTAFYLCASSIFGFHYEQCFGPGTRLTVT.

This chain connects TRBV9 to TRBJ2-1; 10 positions match TRBD1. The CDR3 runs to 15 residues. Losses at the gene ends were 0 bases for V and 9 bases for J; bases not matched to a gene: 6. Germline loops: CDR1 SGDLS, CDR2 YYNGEE. The CDR3 sequence: CASSVADRGLGEQFF. For the CDR3, the DNA is TGTGCCAGCAGCGTAGCTGACAGGGGGCTCGGTGAGCAGTTCTTC.

The V gene is TRBV27, the J gene TRBJ2-7; 7 bases line up with TRBD2. V gave up 5 bases and J gave up 0 bases; unmatched junction bases: 4. Per germline, CDR1 MNHEY and CDR2 SMNVEV (reference sequence). The CDR3 is 14 residues long. Written as DNA, the CDR3 is TGTGCCAGCAGTGAACTAGCGAGCTCCTACGAGCAGTACTTC. Amino acids: CASSELASSYEQYF.

The chain carries TRBV19 and TRBJ2-3; the match to TRBD1 covers 10 bases. The J segment lost 0 bases and the V segment lost 6 bases, leaving 6 bases of the junction unmatched. Germline V lookup: CDR1 LNHDA, CDR2 SQIVND (reference sequence). The length of the CDR3 is 16 residues. This CDR3 is CASSPGTGASTDTQYF. The CDR3 nucleotides are TGTGCCAGTAGCCCCGGGACAGGGGCTAGCACAGATACGCAGTATTTT. The entire variable domain, with the rest obtained from reference TRBV19 and TRBJ2-3, is as follows: DGGITQSPKYLFRKEGQNVTLSCEQNLNHDAMYWYRQDPGQGLRLIYYSQIVNDFQKGDIAEGYSVSREKKESFPLTVTSAQKNPTAFYLCASSPGTGASTDTQYFGPGTRLTVL.

This chain connects TRBV9 to TRBJ1-3; no clear D gene. V lost 4 bases to trimming and J lost 2 bases, with 13 bases between them. Per germline, CDR1 SGDLS and CDR2 YYNGEE. The CDR3 contains 15 residues. The CDR3 DNA is TGTGCCAGCAGCCTTGGTAGTAGTCCTGGAAACACCATATATTTT. It yields the protein CASSLGSSPGNTIYF. Together with reference TRBV9 and TRBJ1-3, the CDR3 gives the full variable domain: DSGVTQTPKHLITATGQRVTLRCSPRSGDLSVYWYQQSLDQGLQFLIQYYNGEERAKGNILERFSAQQFPDLHSELNLSSLELGDSALYFCASSLGSSPGNTIYFGEGSWLTVV.

CDR3 DNA sequence: TGCGCCAGCAGCTTAAGCGGATCTCCTAGCACAGATACGCAGTATTTT. Its translation: CASSLSGSPSTDTQYF. V is TRBV5-1 and J is TRBJ2-3; perhaps TRBD2 as D (5 bases). The CDR3 loop spans 16 amino acids. V was clipped by 2 bases and J by 0 bases, with 13 bases between them. CDR1 and CDR2 (germline): SGHRS, YFSETQ.

The chain combines TRBV7-9 with TRBJ1-1, with D perhaps TRBD1 (5 bases). V dropped 5 bases and J dropped 4 bases, with 11 bases sitting between them. The CDR3 has 13 residues. Germline CDR1 reads SEHNR; CDR2 reads FQNEAQ (reference sequence). The CDR3 coding sequence is TGTGCCAGCAGCGTCATGGGGGGCACTGAAGCTTTCTTT. This gives the protein CASSVMGGTEAFF.

V usage is TRBV28 and J usage is TRBJ1-4, with D possibly matching TRBD1 (6 bases). The CDR3 has 16 amino acids. Trimming cost V 6 bases and J 0 bases, with 14 bases left between them. Germline V gene lookup returns CDR1 MDHEN and CDR2 SYDVKM. This CDR3 reads CASSSNRVSTNEKLFF. The CDR3 bases are TGTGCCAGCAGCTCTAACAGGGTATCAACTAATGAAAAACTGTTTTTT.

On this clone itself: Other DNA sequences in this sample translate to the same CDR3. V and J are TRBV3-1 (or the pseudogene TRBV3-2) and TRBJ2-3; 10 nucleotides align to TRBD2. The CDR3 contains 15 residues. The germline V gene has CDR1 LGHDT and CDR2 YNNKEL (reference sequence). The ends lost 4 bases at V and 5 bases at J; junction bases unmatched: 6. CDR3 sequence: CASSRLAGEGDTQYF. CDR3 in DNA: TGTGCCAGCAGCCGCCTAGCGGGAGAGGGAGATACGCAGTATTTT.

This clone has only a few counts. The chain carries TRBV27 and TRBJ1-2; 7 bases map to TRBD1. With V trimmed by 3 bases and J by 2 bases, 12 bases remained unmatched. The CDR3 runs to 17 residues. Germline V lookup: CDR1 MNHEY, CDR2 SMNVEV (reference sequence). The CDR3 DNA reads TGTGCCAGCAGTTTCGGTTCCACGACAGGGCGGAACTATGGCTACACCTTC. This encodes CASSFGSTTGRNYGYTF.

The rearrangement joins TRBV3-1 (or the pseudogene TRBV3-2) to TRBJ2-3, with D perhaps matching TRBD1 (6 bases). Germline loops: CDR1 LGHDT, CDR2 YNNKEL (reference sequence). The germline V and J ends were trimmed by 3 bases and 3 bases, with 10 bases remaining between them. The CDR3 length is 14 residues. CDR3 DNA sequence: TGTGCCAGCAGCCAGGGGGCCGTGACAGATACGCAGTATTTT. Translating it yields CASSQGAVTDTQYF.

This clone was recorded once. The chain recombines TRBV6-5 with TRBJ2-5, with 9 bases fitting TRBD1. The CDR3 spans 15 residues. Losses at the gene ends were 6 bases for V and 5 bases for J; bases not matched to a gene: 10. CDR1 and CDR2 from the germline V gene are MNHEY and SVGAGI. CDR3 in DNA: TGTGCCAGCAGACACCTTACAGGGGGCGTCGAGACCCAGTACTTC. This gives the protein CASRHLTGGVETQYF.

This clone was observed once. The chain carries TRBV19 and TRBJ1-1; TRBD1 might be the D (5 bases). CDR3 length: 14 residues. V was shortened by 4 bases and J by 3 bases, with 12 bases between the two germline ends. Germline CDR1 LNHDA, CDR2 SQIVND (reference sequence). The CDR3 sequence: CASSTPGGYTEAFF. The DNA of the CDR3 is TGTGCCAGTAGTACCCCCGGGGGGTACACTGAAGCTTTCTTT.

The chain links TRBV6-5 to TRBJ2-3, with TRBD2 matching 7 bases. This CDR3 is 14 amino acids long. V gave up 6 bases and J gave up 3 bases; unmatched junction bases: 6. Per the germline V gene, CDR1 is MNHEY and CDR2 is SVGAGI. The CDR3 loop reads CASSPGLLTDTQYF. The CDR3 DNA reads as TGTGCCAGCAGCCCGGGACTACTAACAGATACGCAGTATTTT.

The chain combines TRBV28 with TRBJ1-5; a possible D gene is TRBD1 (5 bases). This CDR3 region has 15 residues. The germline V and J ends were trimmed by 6 bases and 3 bases, with 15 bases remaining between them. The germline gives CDR1 MDHEN, CDR2 SYDVKM. CDR3 coding DNA: TGTGCCAGCAGCCCAACCCGACAGTTCAATCAGCCCCAGCATTTT. Its protein is CASSPTRQFNQPQHF.

The rearrangement uses TRBV27 and TRBJ2-1; tentatively, D is TRBD2 (5 bases). This CDR3 comprises 15 residues. Germline V gene lookup returns CDR1 MNHEY and CDR2 SMNVEV (reference sequence). The V and J ends lost 3 bases and 6 bases respectively, with 15 bases between them. CDR3 nucleotides: TGTGCCAGCAGTTTGCGGGCGCAGACGATCAATGAGCAGTTCTTC. Protein product: CASSLRAQTINEQFF.

The chain carries TRBV24-1 and TRBJ2-3, with D perhaps matching TRBD1 (5 bases). The V and J ends lost 2 bases and 2 bases respectively, with 13 bases between them. The germline V gene encodes CDR1 KGHDR and CDR2 SFDVKD. The CDR3 loop spans 16 amino acids. CDR3 region: CATSDYRSDITDTQYF. The CDR3 DNA reads TGTGCCACCAGTGATTACAGGTCCGATATCACAGATACGCAGTATTTT.

V is TRBV4-3 and J is TRBJ2-2; TRBD1 might be the D (6 bases). Trimming removed 3 bases at V and 8 bases at J, with 22 bases between. Germline V CDR1 and CDR2: LGHNA, YSLEER. The CDR3 length is 17 residues. CDR3 sequence: CASSHIPMPGERGELFF. The CDR3 DNA reads as TGCGCCAGCAGCCATATCCCTATGCCAGGGGAACGGGGGGAGCTGTTTTTT.

The V gene is TRBV19, the J gene TRBJ2-1; 9 nucleotides line up with TRBD1. With 7 bases clipped from V and 3 bases from J, the junction kept 10 bases outside the gene matches. Germline V gives CDR1 LNHDA, CDR2 SQIVND (reference sequence). The CDR3 has 16 residues. CDR3: CASTGLTGQGYNEQFF. As DNA, the CDR3 is TGTGCCAGTACCGGACTCACGGGACAGGGCTACAATGAGCAGTTCTTC.

The genes are TRBV19 and TRBJ2-7; 7 bases are a match to TRBD1. With V trimmed by 4 bases and J by 3 bases, 3 bases remained unmatched. The length of the CDR3 is 13 residues. Germline V lookup: CDR1 LNHDA, CDR2 SQIVND (reference sequence). CDR3 bases: TGTGCCAGTAGTACGACAGGGAACTACGAGCAGTACTTC. This gives the protein CASSTTGNYEQYF.

The CDR3 nucleotides are TGTGCCATCAGTGTCTTCGGGACAGGGAGCTCCTACGAGCAGTACTTC. This translates into CAISVFGTGSSYEQYF. The gene calls are TRBV10-3 and TRBJ2-7, with 9 bases that match TRBD1. Germline V gene lookup returns CDR1 ENHRY and CDR2 SYGVKD. CDR3 length equals 16 residues. The trim removed 4 bases at V and 0 bases at J, leaving 7 bases unmatched.

The chain recombines TRBV3-1 (or the pseudogene TRBV3-2) with TRBJ2-7; D gene ambiguous. The CDR3 has 14 amino acids. The V gene's germline CDR1 is LGHDT and CDR2 YNNKEL (reference sequence). V was shortened by 1 base and J by 2 bases, with 9 bases between the two germline ends. CDR3 coding DNA: TGTGCCAGCAGCCAAGGAGACTTAACCTACGAGCAGTACTTC. This codes for CASSQGDLTYEQYF.

This clone was detected only once. V usage is TRBV18 and J usage is TRBJ1-1, with a tentative D call TRBD1 (5 bases). The CDR3 length is 14 residues. Germline-derived CDR1 and CDR2 are KGHSH and LQKENI. The V and J ends lost 2 bases and 5 bases respectively, with 12 bases between them. The CDR3, as DNA: TGTGCCAGCTCACCAGGGGTCCCAGGGACTGAAGCTTTCTTT. This encodes CASSPGVPGTEAFF.

The V and J genes are TRBV5-4 and TRBJ2-7, with 10 bases identical to TRBD2. With V trimmed by 5 bases and J by 0 bases, 5 bases remained unmatched. The CDR3 sequence is 15 residues long. CDR1 SGHNT and CDR2 YYREEE come from the germline V gene (reference sequence). In DNA form, the CDR3 reads TGTGCCAGCAGTACCGGGACTAGCGACTCCTACGAGCAGTACTTC. This codes for CASSTGTSDSYEQYF.

The J gene is TRBJ1-1, the V gene TRBV18; D ambiguous. Germline-derived CDR1 and CDR2 are KGHSH and LQKENI. The CDR3 loop spans 13 amino acids. V lost 4 bases to trimming and J lost 7 bases, with 13 bases between them. The CDR3 region is CASSLGESLEAFF. Here the CDR3 DNA reads TGTGCCAGCTCACTCGGAGAATCCCTTGAAGCTTTCTTT.

The CDR3 coding sequence is TGCGCCAGCAGCTTGGCTCCGGGACAGGGATGGAGCGAGCAGTACTTC. It translates to CASSLAPGQGWSEQYF. The gene calls are TRBV5-1 and TRBJ2-7, with 9 positions matching TRBD1. CDR3 length equals 16 residues. In germline, CDR1 is SGHRS, CDR2 YFSETQ. Trimming took 0 bases from V and 6 from J; bases not matched to a gene: 10.